These T cell receptor beta chains were read from a single sample in a study of blood T cell repertoires in COVID-19. Profiling relied on immunoSEQ multiplex PCR, and the TCRdb table lists in-frame clones only, not all of them. The table includes some 240,000 clones, roughly nine tenths detected once. Sequenced: peripheral blood. The source of these receptors is a man aged 55 to 70 with COVID-19, enrolled during active disease. Each CDR3 is given with its conserved first and last residue. A D gene is named only where the DNA matches it firmly. For some rows the clone size is stated as once, few or many, or as a class when expanded; others skip it.

j_call v_call clone_size d_call cdr3_nt cdr3_aa
TRBJ1-2 TRBV7-9 NA TRBD1 TGTGCCAGCAGCTCCCGACAGGGAGGTGGCTACACCTTC CASSSRQGGGYTF
TRBJ2-1 TRBV28 NA TRBD2 TGTGCCAGCAGTGGTAGACTAGCGGGATACAATGAGCAGTTCTTC CASSGRLAGYNEQFF
TRBJ2-5 TRBV7-8 once NA TGTGCCAGCAGCCTCCAGCCAGGGGCACGAGAGACCCAGTACTTC CASSLQPGARETQYF
TRBJ1-3 TRBV5-1 NA TRBD1 TGCGCCAGCAGGGAACAGGGGAACTCTGGAAACACCATATATTTT CASREQGNSGNTIYF
TRBJ2-3 TRBV6-5 NA NA TGTGCCAGCAGGGACAGCCCCACAGATACGCAGTATTTT CASRDSPTDTQYF
TRBJ1-1 TRBV28 NA TRBD1 TGTGCCAGCAGTTTTTCTTTTTTGGGACAGGGGGCGCTCACTGAAGCTTTCTTT CASSFSFLGQGALTEAFF
TRBJ2-7 TRBV19 NA NA TGTGCCAGTGGTGAAGAGTACGAGCAGTACTTC CASGEEYEQYF
TRBJ1-6 TRBV9 NA TRBD1 TGTGCCAGCAGCGTAAAGGACAGGGGTAATTCACCCCTCCACTTT CASSVKDRGNSPLHF
TRBJ2-7 TRBV7-2 NA TRBD1 TGTGCCAGCAGACGACAGGGAACCCACGAGCAGTACTTC CASRRQGTHEQYF
TRBJ2-7 TRBV9 few TRBD2 TGTGCCAGCAGCGTAGGTAGCGGGGGAACAATTTACGAGCAGTACTTC CASSVGSGGTIYEQYF
TRBJ2-5 TRBV7-2 few NA TGTGCCAGCAGCTTAGATGGGTGGGGGGTTAGGTCGGAAGAGACCCAGTACTTC CASSLDGWGVRSEETQYF
TRBJ2-2 TRBV7-9 few NA TGTGCCAGCAGCTTGGAGGGAGCGGGCGGGGAGCTGTTTTTT CASSLEGAGGELFF
TRBJ2-1 TRBV12-1 NA NA TGTGCCAGCAGCTTTGCGGGTAGCGGGAGCCCAACCTACAATGAGCAGTTCTTC CASSFAGSGSPTYNEQFF
TRBJ1-5 TRBV3-1/TRBV3-2 NA NA TGTGCCAGCAGCCAAGATCTGGTGGGCCAGCCCCAGCATTTT CASSQDLVGQPQHF
TRBJ2-1 TRBV7-2 NA NA TGTGCCAGCAGCTTAACGGGAAGCTCCTACAATGAGCAGTTCTTC CASSLTGSSYNEQFF
TRBJ2-6 TRBV27 NA NA TGTGCCAGCAGCGTGAGGAGCTCTGGGGCCAACGTCCTGACTTTC CASSVRSSGANVLTF
TRBJ2-3 TRBV19 NA TRBD2 TGTGCCAGTTGGGCCGGGGGGTCAGATACGCAGTATTTT CASWAGGSDTQYF
TRBJ2-2 TRBV2 NA NA TGTGCCAGCAGTGTCCCGGGAATAGGTGCTCGAGGTACCGGGGAGCTGTTTTTT CASSVPGIGARGTGELFF
TRBJ1-2 TRBV10-3 NA NA TGTGCCATCCTCCCTGGGGGGGTAGGAGACTATGGCTACACCTTC CAILPGGVGDYGYTF
TRBJ1-1 TRBV5-4 NA NA TGTGCCAGCAGCTTGGACCAAACAGGCACTGAAGCTTTCTTT CASSLDQTGTEAFF
TRBJ2-3 TRBV9 NA TRBD2 TGTGCCAGCAGCGTGGCGGGGGGCAGCACAGATACGCAGTATTTT CASSVAGGSTDTQYF
TRBJ2-7 TRBV2 NA TRBD2 TGTGCCAGCAGAACCCTAGCGGTGAGCTCCTACGAGCAGTACTTC CASRTLAVSSYEQYF
TRBJ2-3 TRBV30 NA NA TGTGCTTTAGATATAGATACGCAGTATTTT CALDIDTQYF
TRBJ1-5 TRBV27 NA NA TGTGCCAGCAGTTTTTTCGGGGGGGATAGCAATCAGCCCCAGCATTTT CASSFFGGDSNQPQHF
TRBJ1-1 TRBV28 NA TRBD1 TGTGCCAGCAGTTTAAGGGCGACAGGGCGGAACACTGAAGCTTTCTTT CASSLRATGRNTEAFF
TRBJ2-7 TRBV24-1 NA TRBD1 TGTGCCACCAGTGATCCGGGGACAGGGGGCGATTCCACCTACGAGCAGTACTTC CATSDPGTGGDSTYEQYF
TRBJ1-6 TRBV5-5 NA TRBD1 TGTGCCAGCAGGCCCCGGGACAGGGATAATTCACCCCTCCACTTT CASRPRDRDNSPLHF
TRBJ2-7 TRBV6-5 NA NA TGTGCCAGCAGTTACTCTCCAGCGGGTGGCGAGCAGTACTTC CASSYSPAGGEQYF
TRBJ2-3 TRBV10-3 NA NA TGTGCCATCAGTGATGGGGCCACAGATACGCAGTATTTT CAISDGATDTQYF
TRBJ1-5 TRBV19 NA NA TGTGCCAGTAGTACCAGGGGCATTGGCAATCAGCCCCAGCATTTT CASSTRGIGNQPQHF
TRBJ1-5 TRBV4-3 once TRBD1 TGCGCCAGCAGCCAGGGACAGGGGAAGCCCCAGCATTTT CASSQGQGKPQHF
TRBJ2-3 TRBV4-2 NA TRBD2 TGTGCCAGCAGCCAAATGGGGTTGCGGGGGGGCGACACAGATACGCAGTATTTT CASSQMGLRGGDTDTQYF
TRBJ2-7 TRBV11-2 once TRBD2 TGTGCCAGCAGCTTAGATTGGGGGCGTAGTTGGACTAGCGGTACCTACGAGCAGTACTTC CASSLDWGRSWTSGTYEQYF
TRBJ2-1 TRBV7-9 NA NA TGTGCCAGCAGCGGAGGGGGGCTAGCGGACAATGAGCAGTTCTTC CASSGGGLADNEQFF
TRBJ2-7 TRBV28 NA TRBD2 TGTGCCAGCATATCTACTTCCGGGACTAGCGGGAGGCACGGGAGCGCCTACGAGCAGTACTTC CASISTSGTSGRHGSAYEQYF
TRBJ2-7 TRBV27 NA NA TGTGCCACCCACCGCGGCCTATCGCAGTACTTC CATHRGLSQYF
TRBJ2-3 TRBV5-1 NA TRBD1 TGCGCCAGCAGCAGTGACAGGGCTAGCGATACGCAGTATTTT CASSSDRASDTQYF
TRBJ2-7 TRBV11-2 NA NA TGTGCCAGCAGCTTAGAATCGAGGGAGCAGTACTTC CASSLESREQYF
TRBJ2-7 TRBV19 NA TRBD1 TGTGCCAGTAGTATCGGGACAGGGGGCATTTACGAGCAGTACTTC CASSIGTGGIYEQYF
TRBJ1-3 TRBV3-1/TRBV3-2 NA NA TGTGCCAGCAGCCAAGAGAACATCCGCTCTGGAAACACCATATATTTT CASSQENIRSGNTIYF
TRBJ1-2 TRBV5-5 few TRBD1 TGTGCCAGCAGCGTAGGACAGGGAAACTATGGCTACACCTTC CASSVGQGNYGYTF
TRBJ2-5 TRBV30 once NA TGTGCCTGGAGAGGACTACCCAGCCAAGAGACCCAGTACTTC CAWRGLPSQETQYF
TRBJ1-2 TRBV19 NA NA TGTGCCAGTAGTATTGAGGGGACACGCTCCTGGTATGGCTACACCTTC CASSIEGTRSWYGYTF
TRBJ1-3 TRBV6-5 few TRBD1 TGTGCCAGCAGTCTATGGACAGGCTCGAACACCATATATTTT CASSLWTGSNTIYF
TRBJ1-5 TRBV7-9 NA NA TGTGCCAGCAGCTTTAACAGGGCAGGCAATCAGCCCCAGCATTTT CASSFNRAGNQPQHF
TRBJ1-2 TRBV3-1/TRBV3-2 NA TRBD1 TGTGCCAGCAGCCCAAGCCCGGGACAGGGAACTTATGGCTACACCTTC CASSPSPGQGTYGYTF